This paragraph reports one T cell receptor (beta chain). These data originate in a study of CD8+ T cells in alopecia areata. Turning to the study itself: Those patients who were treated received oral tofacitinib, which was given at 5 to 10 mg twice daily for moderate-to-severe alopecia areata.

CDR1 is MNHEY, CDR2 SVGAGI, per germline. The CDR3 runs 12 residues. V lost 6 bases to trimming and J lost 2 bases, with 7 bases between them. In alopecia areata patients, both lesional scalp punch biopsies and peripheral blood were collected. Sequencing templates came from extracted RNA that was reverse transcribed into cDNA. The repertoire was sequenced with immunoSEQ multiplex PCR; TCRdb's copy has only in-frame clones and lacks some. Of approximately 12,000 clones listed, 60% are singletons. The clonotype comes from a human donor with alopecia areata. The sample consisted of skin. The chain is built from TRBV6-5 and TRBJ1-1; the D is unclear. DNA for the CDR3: TGTGCCAGCAGCCATCCAAACACTGAAGCTTTCTTT. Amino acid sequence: CASSHPNTEAFF.